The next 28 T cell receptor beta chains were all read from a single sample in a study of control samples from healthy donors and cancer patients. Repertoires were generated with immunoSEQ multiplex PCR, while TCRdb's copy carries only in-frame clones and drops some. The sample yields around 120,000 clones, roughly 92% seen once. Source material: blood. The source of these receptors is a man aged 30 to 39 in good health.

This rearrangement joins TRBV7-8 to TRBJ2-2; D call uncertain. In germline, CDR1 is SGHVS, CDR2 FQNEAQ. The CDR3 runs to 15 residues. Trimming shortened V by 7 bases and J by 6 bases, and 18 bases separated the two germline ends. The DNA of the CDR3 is TGTGCCAGCACCCTGCCCCCGAGGTCGCCCGGGGAGCTGTTTTTT. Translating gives CASTLPPRSPGELFF.

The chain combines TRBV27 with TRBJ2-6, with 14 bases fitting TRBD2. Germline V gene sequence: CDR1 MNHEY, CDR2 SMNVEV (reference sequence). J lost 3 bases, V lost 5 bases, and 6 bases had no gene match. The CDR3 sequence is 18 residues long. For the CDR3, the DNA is TGTGCCAGCAGTCCTAGACTAGCGGGGGGGCATGGGGCCAACGTCCTGACTTTC. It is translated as CASSPRLAGGHGANVLTF.

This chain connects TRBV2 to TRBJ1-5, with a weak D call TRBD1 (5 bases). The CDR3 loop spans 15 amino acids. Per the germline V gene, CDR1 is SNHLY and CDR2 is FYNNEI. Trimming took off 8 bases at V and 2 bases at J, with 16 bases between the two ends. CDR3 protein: CASAYDSQGNQPQHF. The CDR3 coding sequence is TGTGCCAGCGCCTACGACAGCCAAGGCAATCAGCCCCAGCATTTT.

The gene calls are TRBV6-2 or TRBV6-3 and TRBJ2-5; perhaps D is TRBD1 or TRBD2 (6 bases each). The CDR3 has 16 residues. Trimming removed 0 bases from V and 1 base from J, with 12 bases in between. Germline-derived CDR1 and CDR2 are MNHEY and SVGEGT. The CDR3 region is CASSYSLRGAQETQYF. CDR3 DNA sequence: TGTGCCAGCAGTTACTCTCTTAGGGGGGCCCAAGAGACCCAGTACTTC.

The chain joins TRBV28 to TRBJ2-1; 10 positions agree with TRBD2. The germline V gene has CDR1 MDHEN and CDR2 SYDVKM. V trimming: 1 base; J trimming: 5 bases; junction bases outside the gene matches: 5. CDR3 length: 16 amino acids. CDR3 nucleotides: TGTGCCAGCAGTTTATCCATCCTAGCGGGGGACAATGAGCAGTTCTTC. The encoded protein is CASSLSILAGDNEQFF.

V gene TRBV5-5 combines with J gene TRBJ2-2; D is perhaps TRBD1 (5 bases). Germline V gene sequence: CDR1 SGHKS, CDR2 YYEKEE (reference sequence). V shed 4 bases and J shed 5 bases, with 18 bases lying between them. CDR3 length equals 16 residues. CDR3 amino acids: CASSLYTQGRTGELFF. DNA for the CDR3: TGTGCCAGCAGCCTCTATACCCAGGGTCGGACCGGGGAGCTGTTTTTT.

CDR3 DNA sequence: TGTGCCAGCAGTGAGTTCACTAGCGGGGGCACAGATACGCAGTATTTT. Its translation is CASSEFTSGGTDTQYF. This chain connects TRBV6-4 to TRBJ2-3; 10 bases are shared with TRBD2. The germline CDR1 and CDR2 sequences are MRHNA and SNTAGT. This CDR3 is 16 amino acids long. V lost 3 bases and J lost 1; bases outside the gene matches: 4.

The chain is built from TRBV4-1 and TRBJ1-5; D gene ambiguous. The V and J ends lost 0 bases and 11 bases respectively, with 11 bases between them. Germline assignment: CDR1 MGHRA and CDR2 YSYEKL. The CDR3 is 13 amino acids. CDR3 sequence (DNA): TGCGCCAGCAGCCAAGACACCATGATTGCCCAGCATTTT. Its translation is CASSQDTMIAQHF.

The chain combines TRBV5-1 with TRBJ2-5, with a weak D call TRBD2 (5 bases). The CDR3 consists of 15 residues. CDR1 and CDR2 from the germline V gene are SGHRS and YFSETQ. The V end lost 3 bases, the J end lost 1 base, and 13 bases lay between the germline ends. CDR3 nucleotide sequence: TGCGCCAGCAGCTCCGGACTCTCCCCCCAAGAGACCCAGTACTTC. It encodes CASSSGLSPQETQYF. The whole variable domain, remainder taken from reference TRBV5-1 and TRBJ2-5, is KAGVTQTPRYLIKTRGQQVTLSCSPISGHRSVSWYQQTPGQGLQFLFEYFSETQRNKGNFPGRFSGRQFSNSRSEMNVSTLELGDSALYLCASSSGLSPQETQYFGPGTRLLVL.

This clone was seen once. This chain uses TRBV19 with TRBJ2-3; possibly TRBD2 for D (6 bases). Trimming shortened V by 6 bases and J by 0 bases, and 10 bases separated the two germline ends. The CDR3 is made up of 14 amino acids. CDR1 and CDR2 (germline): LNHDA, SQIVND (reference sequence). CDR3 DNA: TGTGCCAGTAGAACCGGGACTAGCACAGATACGCAGTATTTT. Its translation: CASRTGTSTDTQYF.

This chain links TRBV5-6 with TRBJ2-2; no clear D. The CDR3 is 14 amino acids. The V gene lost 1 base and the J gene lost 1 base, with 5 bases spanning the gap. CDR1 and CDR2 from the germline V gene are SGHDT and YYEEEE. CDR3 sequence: CASSLWVNTGELFF. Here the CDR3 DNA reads TGTGCCAGCAGCTTGTGGGTGAACACCGGGGAGCTGTTTTTT.

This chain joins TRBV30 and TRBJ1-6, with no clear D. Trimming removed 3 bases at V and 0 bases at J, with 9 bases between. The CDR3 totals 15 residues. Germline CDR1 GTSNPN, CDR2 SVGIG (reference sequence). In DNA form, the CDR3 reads TGTGCCTGGAGCCGGGCGGTCTCCTATAATTCACCCCTCCACTTT. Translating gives CAWSRAVSYNSPLHF. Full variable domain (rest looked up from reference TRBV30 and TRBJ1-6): SQTIHQWPATLVQPVGSPLSLECTVEGTSNPNLYWYRQAAGRGLQLLFYSVGIGQISSEVPQNLSASRPQDRQFILSSKKLLLSDSGFYLCAWSRAVSYNSPLHFGNGTRLTVT.

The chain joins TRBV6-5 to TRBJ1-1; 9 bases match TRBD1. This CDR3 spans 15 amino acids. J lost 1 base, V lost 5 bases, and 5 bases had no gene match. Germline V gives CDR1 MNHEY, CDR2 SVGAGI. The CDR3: CASSPTGGTNTEAFF. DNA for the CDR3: TGTGCCAGCAGTCCTACAGGGGGCACGAACACTGAAGCTTTCTTT.

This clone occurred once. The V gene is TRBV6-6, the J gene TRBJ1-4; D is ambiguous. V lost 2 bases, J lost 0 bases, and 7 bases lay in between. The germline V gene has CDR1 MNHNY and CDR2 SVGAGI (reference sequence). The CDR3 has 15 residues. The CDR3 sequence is CASSYGVATNEKLFF. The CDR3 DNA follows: TGTGCCAGCAGTTACGGCGTTGCAACTAATGAAAAACTGTTTTTT.

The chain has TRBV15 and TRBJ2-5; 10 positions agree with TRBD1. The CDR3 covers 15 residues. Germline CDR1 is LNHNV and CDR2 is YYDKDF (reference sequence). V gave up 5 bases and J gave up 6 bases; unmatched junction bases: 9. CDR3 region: CATSGGQGMKKTQYF. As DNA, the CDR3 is TGTGCCACCAGCGGGGGACAGGGGATGAAAAAGACCCAGTACTTC. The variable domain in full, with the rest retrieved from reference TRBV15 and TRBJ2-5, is DAMVIQNPRYQVTQFGKPVTLSCSQTLNHNVMYWYQQKSSQAPKLLFHYYDKDFNNEADTPDNFQSRRPNTSFCFLDIRSPGLGDTAMYLCATSGGQGMKKTQYFGPGTRLLVL.

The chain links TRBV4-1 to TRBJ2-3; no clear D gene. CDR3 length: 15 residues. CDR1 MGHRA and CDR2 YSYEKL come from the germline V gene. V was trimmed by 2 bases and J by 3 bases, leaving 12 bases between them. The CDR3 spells CASSQLGLATDTQYF. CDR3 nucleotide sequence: TGCGCCAGCAGCCAACTGGGGTTGGCTACAGATACGCAGTATTTT.

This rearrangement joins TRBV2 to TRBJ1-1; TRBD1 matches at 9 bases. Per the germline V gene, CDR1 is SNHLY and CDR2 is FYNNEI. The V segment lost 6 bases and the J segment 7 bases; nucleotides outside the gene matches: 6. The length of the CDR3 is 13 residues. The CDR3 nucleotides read TGTGCCAGCAGGGCCGGGACAGGGATTGAAGCTTTCTTT. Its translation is CASRAGTGIEAFF.

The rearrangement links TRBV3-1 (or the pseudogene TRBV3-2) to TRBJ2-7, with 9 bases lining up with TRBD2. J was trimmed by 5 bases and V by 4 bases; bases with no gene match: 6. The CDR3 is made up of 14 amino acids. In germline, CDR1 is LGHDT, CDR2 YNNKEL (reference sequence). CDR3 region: CASSLLERGDEQYF. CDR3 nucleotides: TGTGCCAGCAGCCTATTGGAGCGGGGGGACGAGCAGTACTTC.

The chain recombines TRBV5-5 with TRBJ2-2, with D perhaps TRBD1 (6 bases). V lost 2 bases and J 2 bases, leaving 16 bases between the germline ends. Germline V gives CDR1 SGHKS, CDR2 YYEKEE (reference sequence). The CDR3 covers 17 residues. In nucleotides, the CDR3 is TGTGCCAGCAGCTTCCCTGTAGGACAGCGCAACACCGGGGAGCTGTTTTTT. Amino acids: CASSFPVGQRNTGELFF.

The DNA of the CDR3 is TGCGCCAGCAGCTCCCACATCCTGGCGGATACTAACTATGGCTACACCTTC. Its protein is CASSSHILADTNYGYTF. The rearrangement joins TRBV5-1 to TRBJ1-2; D remains unclear. Between the trimmed V and J ends, which lost 3 bases and 0 bases, there was a span of 18 bases. Germline loops: CDR1 SGHRS, CDR2 YFSETQ. The CDR3 covers 17 residues. Variable domain in full (rest from reference TRBV5-1 and TRBJ1-2): KAGVTQTPRYLIKTRGQQVTLSCSPISGHRSVSWYQQTPGQGLQFLFEYFSETQRNKGNFPGRFSGRQFSNSRSEMNVSTLELGDSALYLCASSSHILADTNYGYTFGSGTRLTVV.

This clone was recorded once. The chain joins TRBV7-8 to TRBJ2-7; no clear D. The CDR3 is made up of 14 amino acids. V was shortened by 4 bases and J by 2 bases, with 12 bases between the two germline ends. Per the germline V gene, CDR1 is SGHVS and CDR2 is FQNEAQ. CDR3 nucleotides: TGTGCCAGCAGCTCGGAGAACCCGACCTACGAGCAGTACTTC. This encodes CASSSENPTYEQYF.

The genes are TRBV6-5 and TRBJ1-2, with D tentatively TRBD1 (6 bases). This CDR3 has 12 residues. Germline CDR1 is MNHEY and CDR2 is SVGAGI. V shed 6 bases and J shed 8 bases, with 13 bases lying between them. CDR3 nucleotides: TGTGCCAGCAGCCTAGGACAGAAGGGCTACACCTTC. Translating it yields CASSLGQKGYTF.

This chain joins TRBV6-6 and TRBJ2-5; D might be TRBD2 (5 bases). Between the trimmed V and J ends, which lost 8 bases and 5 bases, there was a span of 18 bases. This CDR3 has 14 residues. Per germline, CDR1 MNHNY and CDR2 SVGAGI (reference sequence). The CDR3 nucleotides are TGTGCCAGCGCTAGGGAAGCGGCCCGCGAGACCCAGTACTTC. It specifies CASAREAARETQYF.

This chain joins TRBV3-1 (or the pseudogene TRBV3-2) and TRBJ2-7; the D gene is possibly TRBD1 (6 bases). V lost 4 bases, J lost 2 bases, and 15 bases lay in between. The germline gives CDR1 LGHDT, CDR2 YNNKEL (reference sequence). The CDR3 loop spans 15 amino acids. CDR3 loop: CASSPGDRRTYEQYF. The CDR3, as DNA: TGTGCCAGCAGCCCAGGAGACAGGCGCACCTACGAGCAGTACTTC.

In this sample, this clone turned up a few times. The DNA of the CDR3 is TGTGCCAGCAGGGTTATGAACACTGAAGCTTTCTTT. This encodes CASRVMNTEAFF. This chain uses TRBV28 with TRBJ1-1; D is ambiguous. Trimming shortened V by 6 bases and J by 0 bases, and 5 bases separated the two germline ends. Germline CDR1 reads MDHEN; CDR2 reads SYDVKM. The CDR3 is 12 residues long. Complete variable domain (other parts from reference TRBV28 and TRBJ1-1): DVKVTQSSRYLVKRTGEKVFLECVQDMDHENMFWYRQDPGLGLRLIYFSYDVKMKEKGDIPEGYSVSREKKERFSLILESASTNQTSMYLCASRVMNTEAFFGQGTRLTVV.

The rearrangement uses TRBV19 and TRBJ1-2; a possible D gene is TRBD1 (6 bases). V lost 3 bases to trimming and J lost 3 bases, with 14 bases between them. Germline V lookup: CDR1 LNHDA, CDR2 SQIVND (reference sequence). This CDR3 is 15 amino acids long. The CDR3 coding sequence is TGTGCCAGTAGTATCAGGGGCAGGGAGCACTATGGCTACACCTTC. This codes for CASSIRGREHYGYTF.

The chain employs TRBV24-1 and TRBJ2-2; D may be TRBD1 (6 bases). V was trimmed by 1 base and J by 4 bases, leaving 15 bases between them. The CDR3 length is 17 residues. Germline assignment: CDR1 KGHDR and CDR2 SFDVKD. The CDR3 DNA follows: TGTGCCACCAGTGATTTAAGGCAGGGGCTCGGCACCGGGGAGCTGTTTTTT. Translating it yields CATSDLRQGLGTGELFF.

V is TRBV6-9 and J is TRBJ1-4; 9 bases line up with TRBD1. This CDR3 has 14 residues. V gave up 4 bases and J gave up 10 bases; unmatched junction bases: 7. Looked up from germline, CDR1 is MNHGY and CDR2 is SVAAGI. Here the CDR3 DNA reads TGTGCCAGCAGTTTGACAGGGGGAGGGAGAAAACTGTTTTTT. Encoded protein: CASSLTGGGRKLFF.